This entry describes one TCR beta chain. Antigen unknown. The CDR3 consists of 13 residues. Germline trimming cut 5 bases from V and 4 bases from J; bases unmatched to any gene: 3. The V gene's germline CDR1 is MNHEY and CDR2 SVGAGI. Only in-frame clones appear in the TCRdb table, and some are missing; sequencing was by immunoSEQ multiplex PCR. Among 55,000 to 65,000 clones, under 95% were seen once, and the ten largest hold roughly 0.45%. The data stem from a study of OX40 agonist ivuxolimab in advanced cancers. Study outcomes and limitations: Relatively little clonal expansion, among the lowest observed, appeared in partial responders at 0.1-3.0 mg/kg. Certain nonresponding patients likewise had low normalized T-cell clonal expansion.

This TCR came from an adult with an advanced solid tumor such as melanoma, head and neck, liver or kidney cancer. This chain connects TRBV6-5 to TRBJ1-1; TRBD1 aligns across 8 bases. This sample comprised CD4+ or CD8+ T cells sorted from blood, obtained in a trial of the OX40 agonist ivuxolimab. For the CDR3, the DNA is TGTGCCAGCAGTAGACAGGGGAGCACTGAAGCTTTCTTT. Translated, it gives CASSRQGSTEAFF.